Presented here are 10 T cell receptor beta chains from one specimen sequenced in a study of T-cell reconstitution after alpha-beta-depleted transplantation in children. Unique molecular identifiers featured in how the TCRbeta library was prepared. TCRdb redid the calling of the PCR reads with MiXCR, one entry per CDR3 protein. The data contain approximately 500,000 distinct CDR3 sequences, roughly a tenth of them seen just once; the ten biggest clones take up roughly 2%. Sequencing was performed on PBMCs, taken before TCRalphabeta/CD19-depleted stem cell transplant. These TCRs come from a child aged 2 to 9 with inherited bone marrow failure, due to receive a stem cell transplant.

At least ten counts were recorded for this clonotype. The V call is TRBV29-1, the J call TRBJ1-1; D remains ambiguous. Germline V lookup: CDR1 SQVTM, CDR2 ANQGSEA. The V gene lost 7 bases and the J gene lost 3 bases, with 12 bases spanning the gap. The length of the CDR3 is 12 residues. The CDR3 region has the DNA TGCAGCGGCTGGGTCCCAGACACTGAAGCTTTCTTT. Its translation: CSGWVPDTEAFF.

The chain is built from TRBV20-1 and TRBJ1-6; 8 nucleotides match TRBD1. Trimming cost V 0 bases and J 8 bases; bases outside gene matches: 6. CDR1 and CDR2 (germline): DFQATT, SNEGSKA (reference sequence). This CDR3 has 15 residues. CDR3 residues: CSAREVAGGHSPLHF. For the CDR3, the DNA is TGCAGTGCTAGAGAGGTCGCAGGGGGCCATTCACCCCTCCACTTT.

This clonotype has more than one count but fewer than ten. The V call is TRBV5-5, the J call TRBJ1-2; D is undetermined. This CDR3 spans 14 amino acids. The germline V gene encodes CDR1 SGHKS and CDR2 YYEKEE (reference sequence). The V gene lost 4 bases and the J gene lost 0 bases, with 10 bases spanning the gap. The CDR3 loop is CASSMGFANYGYTF. DNA of the CDR3: TGTGCCAGCAGCATGGGCTTTGCTAACTATGGCTACACCTTC.

This clonotype was counted only a few times. The chain joins TRBV19 to TRBJ2-1; TRBD1 matches at 7 bases. Losses at the gene ends were 9 bases for V and 2 bases for J; bases not matched to a gene: 7. Germline V gene sequence: CDR1 LNHDA, CDR2 SQIVND (reference sequence). The CDR3 spans 14 residues. The CDR3 sequence: CASRDRVPYNEQFF. The CDR3, as DNA: TGTGCCAGCAGAGACAGGGTTCCCTACAATGAGCAGTTCTTC.

This clonotype was counted many times. This chain joins TRBV27 and TRBJ1-2; tentative D call: TRBD1 (6 bases). V was cut by 5 bases and J by 4 bases, with 14 bases left in between. The CDR3 consists of 14 residues. CDR1 is MNHEY, CDR2 SMNVEV, per germline (reference sequence). Here the CDR3 reads CASSPPGQLYGYTF. DNA of the CDR3: TGTGCCAGCAGTCCCCCGGGACAACTCTATGGCTACACCTTC.

With respect to this clonotype: In this CDR3 the conserved last residue, phenylalanine or tryptophan, is missing, so a read error is likely. This chain joins TRBV15 and TRBJ1-2, with 8 bases matching TRBD1. CDR1 and CDR2 (germline): LNHNV, YYDKDF (reference sequence). The V segment lost 0 bases and the J segment 4 bases; nucleotides outside the gene matches: 7. This CDR3 spans 16 amino acids. In nucleotides, the CDR3 is TGTGCCACCAGCAGAGATTTGGACAGGGATCCCTATGGCTACACCGTC. Residues: CATSRDLDRDPYGYTV.

This clonotype was detected many times. The rearrangement uses TRBV29-1 and TRBJ2-3; D unclear. This CDR3 has 13 amino acids. Between the trimmed V and J ends, which lost 2 bases and 2 bases, there was a span of 8 bases. In germline, CDR1 is SQVTM, CDR2 ANQGSEA. The CDR3 DNA sequence: TGCAGCGTTGAAAAGGGTATCACAGATACGCAGTATTTT. Protein: CSVEKGITDTQYF.

This clonotype appeared many times. Here the CDR3 DNA reads TGTGCCAGCAGCTTAGGCGGCGGGGGTGGCTATGGCTACACCTTC. The encoded protein is CASSLGGGGGYGYTF. V is TRBV7-9 and J is TRBJ1-2; D possibly corresponds to TRBD1 (5 bases). This CDR3 region has 15 residues. V dropped 1 base and J dropped 4 bases, with 13 bases sitting between them. Germline loops: CDR1 SEHNR, CDR2 FQNEAQ (reference sequence).

This clonotype has ten or more counts. J is TRBJ2-1 and V is TRBV6-5, with D possibly being TRBD1 or TRBD2 (5 bases each). V shed 2 bases and J shed 6 bases, with 11 bases lying between them. CDR1 MNHEY and CDR2 SVGAGI come from the germline V gene. This CDR3 region has 14 residues. Here the CDR3 reads CASSYPGLINEQFF. The CDR3 DNA reads as TGTGCCAGCAGTTACCCGGGGCTCATCAATGAGCAGTTCTTC.

This clonotype was counted many times. The chain combines TRBV4-3 with TRBJ2-1; D gene unclear. CDR3 size: 17 residues. Germline CDR1 and CDR2: LGHNA and YSLEER. The germline V and J ends were trimmed by 0 bases and 2 bases, with 14 bases remaining between them. CDR3 protein: CASSQDLLGLPYNEQFF. For the CDR3, the DNA is TGCGCCAGCAGCCAAGATCTTTTGGGATTACCCTACAATGAGCAGTTCTTC.